This T cell receptor (beta chain) was profiled in a study of patients and donors after allogeneic stem cell transplantation. From the RT-PCR reads, TCRdb called clonotypes with MiXCR, one entry per CDR3 protein. The repertoire holds some 880,000 distinct CDR3 sequences, with roughly 18% as singletons. This clonotype was detected only a few times. Trimming shortened V by 4 bases and J by 2 bases, and 9 bases separated the two germline ends. The CDR3 contains 14 residues. The germline CDR1 and CDR2 sequences are SEHNR and FQNEAQ (reference sequence). The sequencing input was blood, either unsorted or a sorted T cell fraction (not recorded which). The chain employs TRBV7-9 and TRBJ1-3; D is unclear. The origin of this receptor is a human donor who was either an allogeneic HSCT recipient or a stem cell or donor lymphocyte infusion donor (not recorded which). It is not recorded whose cells these are; they may come from a transplant donor. CDR3 sequence (DNA): TGTGCCAGCAGCTCCAAGGGTACTGGAAACACCATATATTTT. This translates into CASSSKGTGNTIYF.